Shown below are 20 T cell receptor beta chains from a single sample sequenced in a study of blood T cell repertoires in COVID-19. Data came from immunoSEQ multiplex PCR; TCRdb stores just in-frame clones and leaves some out. The table shows 100,000 or so clones, with about nine tenths occurring only once. The source material was peripheral blood. The receptors shown here come from a woman between 50 and 59 years old with COVID-19, enrolled during active disease.

This clone appeared a single time. This sequence joins TRBV19 and TRBJ2-5; a weak D match, TRBD2 (7 bases). Looked up from germline, CDR1 is LNHDA and CDR2 is SQIVND (reference sequence). Trimming cost V 6 bases and J 3 bases, with 17 bases left between them. The CDR3 spans 15 residues. The CDR3 loop is CASRERGAPKETQYF. The CDR3 nucleotides are TGTGCCAGTAGGGAACGGGGGGCCCCAAAAGAGACCCAGTACTTC.

This rearrangement joins TRBV4-1 to TRBJ2-2; 9 bases are a match to TRBD1. Per the germline V gene, CDR1 is MGHRA and CDR2 is YSYEKL. The CDR3 has 15 residues. V shed 5 bases, J shed 5 bases, and the junction held 6 bases outside the gene matches. Here the CDR3 reads CASSLGQGETGELFF. The CDR3 DNA is TGCGCCAGCAGCTTGGGACAGGGAGAAACCGGGGAGCTGTTTTTT.

This sequence joins TRBV6-6 and TRBJ1-3; 8 bases are shared with TRBD1. Unmatched junction bases numbered 7, after V lost 4 bases and J lost 8 bases. Germline CDR1 is MNHNY and CDR2 is SVGAGI (reference sequence). The CDR3 is 14 amino acids. The CDR3 nucleotides read TGTGCCAGCAGTTCCCTGACAGGGGAATACACCATATATTTT. This sequence encodes CASSSLTGEYTIYF.

V and J are TRBV18 and TRBJ1-4; 10 nucleotides line up with TRBD1. From germline, CDR1 is KGHSH and CDR2 LQKENI. The CDR3 extends over 15 amino acids. Trimming took 3 bases from V and 11 from J; bases not matched to a gene: 9. CDR3 in amino acids: CASSPGDGTGVKLFF. The CDR3 bases are TGTGCCAGCTCACCGGGCGATGGGACAGGGGTGAAACTGTTTTTT.

This clone was picked up one time. The rearrangement joins TRBV7-9 to TRBJ1-6, with no clear D. With 4 bases removed from V and 0 bases from J, the gap between germline ends came to 16 bases. CDR1 and CDR2 from the germline V gene are SEHNR and FQNEAQ (reference sequence). This CDR3 is 18 amino acids long. The CDR3 nucleotides are TGTGCCAGCAGCTCTCCAACCACAGAGAGCTCCTATAATTCACCCCTCCACTTT. Encoded protein: CASSSPTTESSYNSPLHF.

The V call is TRBV18, the J call TRBJ2-5; weak D call: TRBD1 (6 bases). The CDR3 covers 15 residues. Germline V lookup: CDR1 KGHSH, CDR2 LQKENI. V was pared by 3 bases and J by 9 bases, with 20 bases between. This chain's CDR3 is CASSPYPHRVQAQYF. The CDR3 DNA sequence: TGTGCCAGCTCACCTTACCCTCACAGGGTTCAGGCCCAGTACTTC.

V and J are TRBV7-2 and TRBJ1-6, with TRBD1 identical over 7 bases. After removal of 5 bases from V and 7 bases from J, the junction contained 14 bases not matched to a gene. The CDR3 runs 17 residues. Germline loops: CDR1 SGHTA, CDR2 FQGNSA. The CDR3 is CASSPLLRQGLNSPLHF. CDR3 DNA: TGTGCCAGCAGCCCTTTGCTAAGACAGGGACTGAATTCACCCCTCCACTTT.

The V and J genes are TRBV19 and TRBJ1-2, with D perhaps TRBD1 (6 bases). The V end lost 4 bases, the J end lost 8 bases, and 11 bases lay between the germline ends. CDR1 and CDR2 (germline): LNHDA, SQIVND (reference sequence). CDR3 length: 12 amino acids. The CDR3 nucleotides read TGTGCCAGTAGTACCCGAGGGGGAGGCTACACCTTC. Its translation is CASSTRGGGYTF.

The chain links TRBV7-7 to TRBJ2-5; D not resolved. The V gene lost 2 bases and the J gene lost 4 bases, with 8 bases spanning the gap. This CDR3 contains 13 residues. Germline CDR1 and CDR2: SSHAT and FNYEAQ (reference sequence). The CDR3 DNA follows: TGTGCCAGCAGCTTAACCCTCGGAGAGACCCAGTACTTC. Amino acid sequence: CASSLTLGETQYF.

V gene TRBV30 combines with J gene TRBJ1-3, with TRBD1 identical over 9 bases. This CDR3 is 15 amino acids long. Germline V gene data show CDR1 as GTSNPN and CDR2 as SVGIG (reference sequence). V was clipped by 3 bases and J by 4 bases; unmatched bases: 7. Written as DNA, the CDR3 is TGTGCCTGGAGCCTCCGGACAGGGGTGGGAAACACCATATATTTT. Residues: CAWSLRTGVGNTIYF.

The V call is TRBV2, the J call TRBJ1-1, with a possible D match to TRBD1 (6 bases). Germline V CDR1 and CDR2: SNHLY, FYNNEI. The CDR3 consists of 10 residues. Trimming shortened V by 8 bases and J by 8 bases, and 9 bases separated the two germline ends. The CDR3 sequence: CASGGAEAFF. CDR3 DNA: TGTGCCAGCGGGGGGGCAGAAGCTTTCTTT.

The rearrangement joins TRBV5-6 to TRBJ2-1; D ambiguous. The CDR3 covers 15 residues. Trimming removed 0 bases from V and 7 bases from J, with 14 bases in between. The germline V gene has CDR1 SGHDT and CDR2 YYEEEE. In DNA form, the CDR3 reads TGTGCCAGCAGCTTGGAGAAGGCCAGGTCGAATGAGCAGTTCTTC. This translates into CASSLEKARSNEQFF.

The chain has TRBV19 and TRBJ1-5; TRBD1 agrees at 9 bases. Germline CDR1 reads LNHDA; CDR2 reads SQIVND (reference sequence). The V and J ends lost 7 bases and 4 bases, in that order; junction bases with no gene match: 8. This CDR3 contains 15 residues. The CDR3: CASTEGTGKNQPQHF. Written as DNA, the CDR3 is TGTGCCAGTACCGAGGGGACAGGGAAGAATCAGCCCCAGCATTTT.

This clone was seen just once. The gene calls are TRBV10-3 and TRBJ2-3, with TRBD2 identical over 10 bases. The CDR3 contains 16 residues. The germline V gene encodes CDR1 ENHRY and CDR2 SYGVKD. The V segment lost 3 bases and the J segment 2 bases; nucleotides outside the gene matches: 5. The CDR3 loop reads CAISDFGLADTDTQYF. In DNA form, the CDR3 reads TGTGCCATCAGTGATTTTGGACTAGCGGACACAGATACGCAGTATTTT.

This chain links TRBV6-5 with TRBJ2-7; the D gene is possibly TRBD2 (5 bases). The CDR3 runs to 14 residues. CDR1 and CDR2 from the germline V gene are MNHEY and SVGAGI. V lost 7 bases to trimming and J lost 0 bases, with 13 bases between them. The DNA of the CDR3 is TGTGCCAGCACGAGAGGGTGGACCTCCTACGAGCAGTACTTC. Amino acid sequence: CASTRGWTSYEQYF.

The chain employs TRBV6-6 and TRBJ1-1, with 7 bases that match TRBD1. The V and J ends lost 8 bases and 4 bases, in that order; junction bases with no gene match: 7. The CDR3 is 13 amino acids. Germline CDR1 is MNHNY and CDR2 is SVGAGI (reference sequence). The CDR3 region has the DNA TGTGCCAGCGTTAGGCAGGGGGGCACTGAAGCTTTCTTT. Protein product: CASVRQGGTEAFF.

In its sample, this clone was seen a few times. The J gene is TRBJ2-7, the V gene TRBV5-1; 10 bases map to TRBD1. In germline, CDR1 is SGHRS, CDR2 YFSETQ. With V trimmed by 0 bases and J by 1 base, 1 base remained unmatched. The CDR3 covers 15 residues. In nucleotides, the CDR3 is TGCGCCAGCAGCTTGGGGGGACAGGGGTCCTACGAGCAGTACTTC. The encoded protein is CASSLGGQGSYEQYF.

The chain joins TRBV5-4 to TRBJ1-4, with 7 nucleotides matching TRBD1. Per the germline V gene, CDR1 is SGHNT and CDR2 is YYREEE (reference sequence). Unmatched junction bases numbered 6, after V lost 5 bases and J lost 5 bases. The CDR3 is 14 amino acids. In DNA form, the CDR3 reads TGTGCCAGCAGTCCAGGGGGTCCGAATGAAAAACTGTTTTTT. Translation: CASSPGGPNEKLFF.

This clone appeared a single time. This sequence joins TRBV6-6 and TRBJ2-7; no clear D. V was trimmed by 0 bases and J by 0 bases, leaving 9 bases between them. The CDR3 is 15 residues long. Germline V CDR1 and CDR2: MNHNY, SVGAGI (reference sequence). This CDR3 is CASSYSGPGSYEQYV. DNA of the CDR3: TGTGCCAGCAGTTACTCAGGCCCAGGCTCCTACGAGCAGTACGTC.

The chain has TRBV3-1 (or the pseudogene TRBV3-2) and TRBJ2-1; D perhaps matches TRBD2 (5 bases). Deletions cut 5 bases from V and 8 bases from J, with 16 bases between. CDR1 and CDR2 (germline): LGHDT, YNNKEL (reference sequence). The CDR3 has 14 amino acids. CDR3 nucleotides: TGTGCCAGCAGCTACGCCACCGAGGGTGATGAGCAGTTCTTC. This encodes CASSYATEGDEQFF.